This T cell receptor (beta chain) was captured in a study of T cell responses to AZD1222 COVID-19 vaccine. The germline CDR1 and CDR2 sequences are KGHSH and LQKENI. The V and J ends lost 2 bases and 10 bases, in that order; junction bases with no gene match: 7. This CDR3 contains 14 residues. TCRdb's table, derived via immunoSEQ multiplex PCR, lists solely in-frame clones and lacks some. This table holds tens of thousands of clones, approximately 91% found once. As concerns this clone: As yet, its antigen is unknown.

Study observations and caveats: The reported proportion of spike-specific TCRs targeting unmutated variant regions was nearly half.

The chain employs TRBV18 and TRBJ1-5; the match to TRBD1 covers 8 bases. The sample in question was peripheral blood, obtained on day 0 of AZD1222 vaccination. The TCR originated in an adult in good health. The CDR3 bases are TGTGCCAGCTCACCAGGACAGGGCGTAGGACCCCAGCATTTT. Translated: CASSPGQGVGPQHF.